This T cell receptor beta chain was observed in a study of long-term antiretroviral therapy in people with HIV. The CDR3 has 15 residues. Germline V gene sequence: CDR1 MNHNY, CDR2 SVGAGI (reference sequence). After removal of 5 bases from V and 3 bases from J, the junction contained 8 bases not matched to a gene. Samples were assayed with immunoSEQ v3.0 at survey level. The sequencing target was 40,000-50,000 T-cell genomes per sample. The data were produced by immunoSEQ multiplex PCR, yet TCRdb's version contains in-frame clones alone and is incomplete. The repertoire consists of 24,000 or so clones, with 79% occurring once and the leading ten covering 8% to 10%.

This clonotype was sampled from a woman in her thirties or forties with HIV. The sequencing here drew on unsorted PBMCs, taken 1.2 years after starting antiretroviral therapy. V gene TRBV6-6 combines with J gene TRBJ2-5, with 8 bases aligning to TRBD1. The CDR3 DNA follows: TGTGCCAGCAGTCCCTACAGGGGGACAAAAGAGACCCAGTACTTC. Translated: CASSPYRGTKETQYF.